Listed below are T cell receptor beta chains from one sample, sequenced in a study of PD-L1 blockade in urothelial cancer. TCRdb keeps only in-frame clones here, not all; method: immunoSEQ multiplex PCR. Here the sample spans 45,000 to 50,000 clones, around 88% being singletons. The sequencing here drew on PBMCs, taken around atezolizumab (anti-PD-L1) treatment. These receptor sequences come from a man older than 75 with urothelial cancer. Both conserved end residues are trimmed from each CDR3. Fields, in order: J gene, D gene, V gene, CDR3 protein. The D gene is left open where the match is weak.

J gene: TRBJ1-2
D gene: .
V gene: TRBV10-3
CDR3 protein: AISEQVHYGYT

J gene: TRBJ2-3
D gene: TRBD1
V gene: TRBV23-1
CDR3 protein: ASSPTGTGKTSTDTQY

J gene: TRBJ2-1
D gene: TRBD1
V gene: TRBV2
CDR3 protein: ASRNRGRVGDEQF

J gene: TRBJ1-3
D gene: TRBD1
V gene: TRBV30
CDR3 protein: AWSPRQPGQGDGNTIY

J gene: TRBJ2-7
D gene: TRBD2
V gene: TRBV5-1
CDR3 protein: ASSPGLAGLYEQY

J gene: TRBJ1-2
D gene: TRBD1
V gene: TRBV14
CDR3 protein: ASSQGFGTGGFGYT

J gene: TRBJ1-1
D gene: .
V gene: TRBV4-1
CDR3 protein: ASSQGDYSVAF

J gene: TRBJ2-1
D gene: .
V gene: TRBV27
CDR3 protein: ASSRRTLGTYNEQF

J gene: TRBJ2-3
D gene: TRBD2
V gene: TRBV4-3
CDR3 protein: ASSQDSAGGADTQY

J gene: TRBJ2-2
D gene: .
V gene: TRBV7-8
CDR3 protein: ASSLGTRARNTGELF

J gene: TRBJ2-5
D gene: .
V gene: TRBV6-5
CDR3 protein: ASSYRPPGTQY

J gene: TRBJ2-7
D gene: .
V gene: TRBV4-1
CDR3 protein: ASPSLGDSEAYEQY

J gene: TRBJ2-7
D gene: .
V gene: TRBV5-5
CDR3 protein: ASSSMSAGRAAYEQY

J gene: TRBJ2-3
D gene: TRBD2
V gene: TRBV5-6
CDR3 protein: ASSWGPSGSTDTQY